This entry features one TCR beta chain sequence. The total RNA that was extracted per sample amounted to at least 5.5 micrograms. The source of the sample is a study of blood T cells in healthy people across ages. V shed 5 bases and J shed 2 bases, with 13 bases lying between them. The CDR3 runs to 13 residues. Germline V gene data show CDR1 as DFQATT and CDR2 as SNEGSKA (reference sequence). PCR was performed a second time for roughly 6 to 12 cycles using a sample-barcoded 5' primer and a J-beta primer mix. Every sample returned 3 million or more CDR3-containing paired-end reads. TCRdb independently ran MiXCR on the 5' RACE reads; one entry per CDR3 protein. The table records approximately 770,000 distinct CDR3 sequences, roughly 64% of them present only once.

Specimen: blood. This TCR came from a young man in good health. The chain combines TRBV20-1 with TRBJ2-7; perhaps TRBD1 as D (5 bases). The CDR3 sequence: CSASQGMTYEQYF. As DNA, the CDR3 is TGCAGTGCTTCCCAGGGTATGACCTACGAGCAGTACTTC.